These 7 T cell receptor beta chains share one sample of origin, sequenced in a study of T cells after yellow fever vaccination. TCRdb reprocessed the 5' RACE reads with MiXCR, giving one entry per CDR3 protein. Among 300,000 or so distinct CDR3 sequences listed, about 10% were seen once. Sequenced here: CD4+ T cells sorted from PBMCs, sampled 5 days after the yellow fever booster vaccination. The receptors were sampled from a man aged 18 to 29 who received the YFV17D yellow fever vaccine.

The table lists this clonotype with a few counts. The V gene is TRBV28, the J gene TRBJ1-4; 8 positions agree with TRBD1. Germline CDR1 and CDR2: MDHEN and SYDVKM. This CDR3 has 15 residues. Losses at the gene ends were 2 bases for V and 4 bases for J; bases not matched to a gene: 3. CDR3: CASSLNGQGNEKLFF. In DNA, the CDR3 is TGTGCCAGCAGTTTAAACGGACAGGGTAATGAAAAACTGTTTTTT.

CDR3 sequence (DNA): TGTGCCAGCAGTTTGACCGGGGGGGCTGAAGCTTTCTTT. Protein sequence: CASSLTGGAEAFF. This chain links TRBV28 with TRBJ1-1; D possibly corresponds to TRBD1 (5 bases). This CDR3 spans 13 amino acids. Germline lookup yields CDR1 MDHEN and CDR2 SYDVKM. The V end was cut by 3 bases, the J end by 6 bases, with 11 bases between.

This clonotype was detected many times. The chain has TRBV11-2 and TRBJ2-1, with 10 bases fitting TRBD2. V lost 5 bases to trimming and J lost 4 bases; unmatched junction nucleotides: 5. Germline-derived CDR1 and CDR2 are SGHAT and FQNNGV. CDR3 length: 15 amino acids. The CDR3 sequence is CASSQLAGSYNEQFF. The CDR3 DNA sequence: TGTGCCAGCAGCCAACTAGCGGGGAGTTACAATGAGCAGTTCTTC.

This clonotype has a count of ten or more. The rearrangement uses TRBV28 and TRBJ1-2; possibly TRBD1 for D (5 bases). The germline gives CDR1 MDHEN, CDR2 SYDVKM. The CDR3 extends over 14 amino acids. Trimming left V 6 bases short and J 5 bases short, with 16 bases between. The CDR3 coding sequence is TGTGCCAGCAGGACCCCCGGGGGGATTTATGGCTACACCTTC. It translates to CASRTPGGIYGYTF.

The rearrangement links TRBV4-1 to TRBJ1-5; TRBD1 is a possible D gene (5 bases). Per germline, CDR1 MGHRA and CDR2 YSYEKL. There are 16 residues in the CDR3. V was shortened by 0 bases and J by 4 bases, with 13 bases between the two germline ends. The CDR3 region is CASSQDRAGKNQPQHF. DNA of the CDR3: TGCGCCAGCAGCCAAGATAGGGCAGGGAAGAATCAGCCCCAGCATTTT.

This clonotype came up a few times. The rearrangement joins TRBV18 to TRBJ2-7; 7 positions agree with TRBD1. The CDR3 has 14 amino acids. Germline V gene sequence: CDR1 KGHSH, CDR2 LQKENI. V lost 3 bases to trimming and J lost 0 bases; unmatched junction nucleotides: 2. The CDR3 sequence is CASSPGDSSYEQYF. The CDR3 nucleotides are TGTGCCAGCTCACCGGGGGACAGCTCCTACGAGCAGTACTTC.

This clonotype was detected a few times. The chain employs TRBV5-4 and TRBJ1-4; TRBD1 agrees at 10 bases. The CDR3 covers 15 residues. Trimming at V came to 4 bases and at J to 8 bases, leaving 8 bases not matched to a gene. Germline V gene data show CDR1 as SGHNT and CDR2 as YYREEE (reference sequence). CDR3 sequence (DNA): TGTGCCAGCAGCCGCGTGGGGACAGGGGACGAAAAACTGTTTTTT. Its protein product is CASSRVGTGDEKLFF.